This passage covers 21 T cell receptor beta chains from one sample sequenced in a study of blood T cells in healthy people across ages. Combining a sample-barcoded 5' primer with a J-beta primer mix, a second PCR ran for 7 to 11 cycles. TCRdb analysed the 5' RACE reads with MiXCR anew, one entry per CDR3 protein. The sample yields under 800,000 distinct CDR3 sequences, under 25% seen once. Sequencing was performed on blood. The receptors originated from a man in his 70s in good health.

The chain couples TRBV28 to TRBJ2-5; perhaps TRBD1 as D (6 bases). The DNA end is a closer match to TRBJ2-7, so the J assignment may be wrong. Germline values: CDR1 MDHEN, CDR2 SYDVKM. The CDR3 is 16 amino acids. The CDR3 sequence is CASSPDGRGILHEQYF. CDR3 in DNA: TGTGCCAGCAGTCCCGACGGCAGGGGAATACTTCACGAGCAGTACTTC.

V gene TRBV20-1 combines with J gene TRBJ2-1, with a possible D match to TRBD2 (5 bases). Trimming pared 6 bases from V and 0 bases from J, leaving 12 bases between. There are 14 residues in the CDR3. Germline V gene lookup returns CDR1 DFQATT and CDR2 SNEGSKA (reference sequence). CDR3 amino acids: CSASGGPSYNEQFF. CDR3 DNA: TGCAGTGCGTCAGGCGGGCCCTCCTACAATGAGCAGTTCTTC.

In regard to this clonotype: At one of its ends the junction is not consistent with the germline gene, which may arise from a read error. This chain connects TRBV14 to TRBJ1-2; 7 nucleotides agree with TRBD1. CDR3 length: 15 residues. The germline CDR1 and CDR2 sequences are SGHDN and FVKESK. The CDR3 protein is CASSKRQGANYGYTF. CDR3 bases: TGTGCCAGCAGCAAACGACAGGGCGCAAACTACGGCTACACCTTC.

The table lists this clonotype with a few counts. This chain links TRBV5-1 with TRBJ1-2, with D hard to call. Germline lookup yields CDR1 SGHRS and CDR2 YFSETQ. Trimming shortened V by 4 bases and J by 4 bases, and 20 bases separated the two germline ends. The CDR3 totals 16 residues. The CDR3 reads CASSPLEELDSYGYTF. CDR3 DNA sequence: TGCGCCAGCAGCCCCCTTGAGGAGTTGGATAGCTATGGCTACACCTTC. The full variable domain, completed using reference TRBV5-1 and TRBJ1-2, is KAGVTQTPRYLIKTRGQQVTLSCSPISGHRSVSWYQQTPGQGLQFLFEYFSETQRNKGNFPGRFSGRQFSNSRSEMNVSTLELGDSALYLCASSPLEELDSYGYTFGSGTRLTVV.

This CDR3 reads CSAHRSLAETQYF. CDR3 coding DNA: TGCAGCGCCCACAGGTCGCTAGCGGAGACCCAGTACTTC. The chain uses TRBV29-1 and TRBJ2-1, with D possibly TRBD2 on 6 matching bases. The better agreement between TRBJ2-5 and the DNA end casts doubt on the J call. Germline V gene data show CDR1 as SQVTM and CDR2 as ANQGSEA. The CDR3 runs 13 residues.

This clonotype was detected only a few times. The J gene is TRBJ2-5, the V gene TRBV25-1; maybe TRBD1 (6 bases). This CDR3 is 15 amino acids long. The V end was cut by 5 bases, the J end by 1 base, with 14 bases between. The germline V gene has CDR1 MGHDK and CDR2 SYGVNS. The CDR3 reads CASSNFRDIQETQYF. In DNA, the CDR3 is TGTGCCAGCAGTAACTTCCGGGACATCCAAGAGACCCAGTACTTC. Combining the CDR3 with reference TRBV25-1 and TRBJ2-5 gives the whole variable domain EADIYQTPRYLVIGTGKKITLECSQTMGHDKMYWYQQDPGMELHLIHYSYGVNSTEKGDLSSESTVSRIRTEHFPLTLESARPSHTSQYLCASSNFRDIQETQYFGPGTRLLVL.

This clonotype was seen more than once but under ten times. V usage is TRBV18 and J usage is TRBJ2-4; D gene unclear. Deletions cut 0 bases from V and 6 bases from J, with 9 bases between. Germline V gene sequence: CDR1 KGHSH, CDR2 LQKENI. CDR3 size: 14 residues. In nucleotides, the CDR3 is TGTGCCAGCTCACCACCCCTCGACGGAAACATTCAGTACTTC. Its translation is CASSPPLDGNIQYF.

The chain recombines TRBV20-1 with TRBJ2-3; D ambiguous. CDR1 DFQATT and CDR2 SNEGSKA come from the germline V gene (reference sequence). This CDR3 contains 17 residues. V was clipped by 6 bases and J by 0 bases, with 22 bases between them. The CDR3 region is CSASSVGGSPSTDTQYF. CDR3 coding DNA: TGCAGTGCCTCATCGGTGGGCGGAAGTCCTAGCACAGATACGCAGTATTTT.

This clonotype was picked up a small number of times. This sequence joins TRBV19 and TRBJ2-3; D is undetermined. The germline V gene encodes CDR1 LNHDA and CDR2 SQIVND (reference sequence). The CDR3 spans 14 residues. V gave up 5 bases and J gave up 7 bases, with 16 bases separating them. CDR3 nucleotide sequence: TGTGCCAGTAGTTACCGACCGCTGGGGAATACGCAGTATTTT. Protein: CASSYRPLGNTQYF. Full variable domain (outside the CDR3, taken from reference TRBV19 and TRBJ2-3): DGGITQSPKYLFRKEGQNVTLSCEQNLNHDAMYWYRQDPGQGLRLIYYSQIVNDFQKGDIAEGYSVSREKKESFPLTVTSAQKNPTAFYLCASSYRPLGNTQYFGPGTRLTVL.

This sequence joins TRBV6-5 and TRBJ2-7; D may be TRBD1 or TRBD2 (5 bases each). V was pared by 0 bases and J by 3 bases, with 12 bases between. The CDR3 is 15 amino acids. Germline CDR1 and CDR2: MNHEY and SVGAGI. For the CDR3, the DNA is TGTGCCAGCAGTTACTCGACTTTTGGGGGCTACGAGCAGTACTTC. This gives the protein CASSYSTFGGYEQYF.

This clonotype was seen ten or more times. This chain connects TRBV20-1 to TRBJ2-7; weak D call: TRBD2 (5 bases). The germline gives CDR1 DFQATT, CDR2 SNEGSKA (reference sequence). There are 12 residues in the CDR3. V was trimmed by 4 bases and J by 2 bases, leaving 9 bases between them. Written as DNA, the CDR3 is TGCAGTGCTAACGGGGAGACCTACGAGCAGTACTTC. It specifies CSANGETYEQYF.

This clonotype has only a few counts. The chain combines TRBV7-9 with TRBJ1-4; the D is unclear. Germline V gene sequence: CDR1 SEHNR, CDR2 FQNEAQ (reference sequence). Trimming took 0 bases from V and 2 from J, leaving 7 bases between them. The CDR3 is made up of 15 amino acids. CDR3 sequence: CASSLARATNEKLFF. The CDR3, as DNA: TGTGCCAGCAGCTTAGCGCGGGCCACTAATGAAAAACTGTTTTTT.

This clonotype was observed a handful of times. The chain combines TRBV4-2 with TRBJ2-1, with D uncertain. CDR1 and CDR2 (germline): LGHNA, YNFKEQ. The CDR3 is made up of 16 amino acids. The V end lost 0 bases, the J end lost 0 bases, and 9 bases lay between the germline ends. The CDR3 sequence is CASSQDGSSSYNEQFF. CDR3 DNA: TGTGCCAGCAGCCAAGATGGTTCAAGCTCCTACAATGAGCAGTTCTTC.

V and J are TRBV6-5 and TRBJ1-5; D not certain. V was trimmed by 4 bases and J by 3 bases, leaving 13 bases between them. Germline V gene lookup returns CDR1 MNHEY and CDR2 SVGAGI. The CDR3 length is 15 residues. The CDR3 loop is CASSSRGTSNQPQHF. As DNA, the CDR3 is TGTGCCAGCAGTTCCCGTGGAACCTCCAATCAGCCCCAGCATTTT.

This clonotype appeared a few times. This chain joins TRBV4-1 and TRBJ2-5, with 11 bases fitting TRBD2. The J call may be faulty, since TRBJ2-1 better matches the DNA end. The CDR3 runs to 16 residues. The germline CDR1 and CDR2 sequences are MGHRA and YSYEKL. This chain's CDR3 is CASSQETSGTYNEQFF. The DNA of the CDR3 is TGCGCCAGCAGCCAAGAGACTAGCGGGACTTACAATGAGCAGTTCTTC.

The sample holds a few counts of this clonotype. The chain joins TRBV6-1 to TRBJ1-3, with D possibly being TRBD1 (6 bases). Deletions cut 3 bases from V and 1 base from J, with 10 bases between. Germline V gene lookup returns CDR1 MNHNS and CDR2 SASEGT. The CDR3 contains 15 residues. In nucleotides, the CDR3 is TGTGCCAGCAGTGAGGGGGCACCTTCTGGAAACACCATATATTTT. Its translation is CASSEGAPSGNTIYF.

V and J are TRBV2 and TRBJ1-2, with D hard to call. The ends were cut back, 1 base at V and 2 bases at J, with 11 bases in the middle. Germline V gene lookup returns CDR1 SNHLY and CDR2 FYNNEI. The CDR3 totals 15 residues. The CDR3 spells CASSEVWGVNYGYTF. CDR3 bases: TGTGCCAGCAGTGAAGTATGGGGAGTGAACTATGGCTACACCTTC.

At least ten counts were recorded for this clonotype. V is TRBV10-3 and J is TRBJ2-1; possible D gene TRBD2, 5 bases. The V end was cut by 3 bases, the J end by 4 bases, with 13 bases between. Germline CDR1 ENHRY, CDR2 SYGVKD. This CDR3 contains 15 residues. DNA of the CDR3: TGTGCCATCAGTGAAGACCGAGGGAATTACAATGAGCAGTTCTTC. It translates to CAISEDRGNYNEQFF.

This sequence joins TRBV20-1 and TRBJ2-7; 8 bases align to TRBD2. With V trimmed by 5 bases and J by 0 bases, 18 bases remained unmatched. The germline gives CDR1 DFQATT, CDR2 SNEGSKA (reference sequence). This CDR3 contains 18 residues. CDR3 nucleotides: TGCAGTGCTCAGAGTTTGAGTCTAGCGGGTCCCAGCTCCTACGAGCAGTACTTC. Amino acid sequence: CSAQSLSLAGPSSYEQYF.

CDR3 in amino acids: CASSLQPRRQGQYF. The CDR3 bases are TGTGCCAGCAGTCTACAACCCAGGAGGCAAGGGCAGTACTTC. The J gene is TRBJ2-7, the V gene TRBV28; possibly TRBD2 for D (5 bases). The CDR3 spans 14 residues. Germline CDR1 is MDHEN and CDR2 is SYDVKM. V was cut by 5 bases and J by 9 bases, with 20 bases left in between.

This sequence joins TRBV28 and TRBJ2-7; D is unclear. The CDR3 runs 12 residues. Germline assignment: CDR1 MDHEN and CDR2 SYDVKM. The V gene lost 6 bases and the J gene lost 5 bases, with 11 bases spanning the gap. The CDR3 DNA sequence: TGTGCCAGCAGGGGTAGGTTGAACGAGCAGTACTTC. Its translation is CASRGRLNEQYF.